In this sample, the clone carrying this TCR beta chain turned up many times. Germline lookup yields CDR1 SGHAT and CDR2 FQNNGV. This CDR3 region has 16 residues. V lost 8 bases and J lost 4; bases outside the gene matches: 11. What was amplified from RNA transcripts were TCR beta CDR3 regions. HTBI primers were the set used in a first-round RT-PCR of the TCR CDR3. MiXCR, applied by TCRdb to the multiplex PCR reads, yields one record per CDR3 protein. The sample yields more than 500,000 distinct CDR3 sequences, roughly 15% seen once. The sample belongs to a study of T cells in Graves' hyperthyroidism and ophthalmopathy.

Sequenced input: blood. The chain links TRBV11-2 to TRBJ2-2; 9 nucleotides align to TRBD2. This TCR was sampled from a woman between 40 and 50 years old with Graves' ophthalmopathy. In DNA, the CDR3 is TGTGCCAGCCCCCCTCTAGCGGGGCCGTTCACCGGGGAGCTGTTTTTT. It specifies CASPPLAGPFTGELFF.